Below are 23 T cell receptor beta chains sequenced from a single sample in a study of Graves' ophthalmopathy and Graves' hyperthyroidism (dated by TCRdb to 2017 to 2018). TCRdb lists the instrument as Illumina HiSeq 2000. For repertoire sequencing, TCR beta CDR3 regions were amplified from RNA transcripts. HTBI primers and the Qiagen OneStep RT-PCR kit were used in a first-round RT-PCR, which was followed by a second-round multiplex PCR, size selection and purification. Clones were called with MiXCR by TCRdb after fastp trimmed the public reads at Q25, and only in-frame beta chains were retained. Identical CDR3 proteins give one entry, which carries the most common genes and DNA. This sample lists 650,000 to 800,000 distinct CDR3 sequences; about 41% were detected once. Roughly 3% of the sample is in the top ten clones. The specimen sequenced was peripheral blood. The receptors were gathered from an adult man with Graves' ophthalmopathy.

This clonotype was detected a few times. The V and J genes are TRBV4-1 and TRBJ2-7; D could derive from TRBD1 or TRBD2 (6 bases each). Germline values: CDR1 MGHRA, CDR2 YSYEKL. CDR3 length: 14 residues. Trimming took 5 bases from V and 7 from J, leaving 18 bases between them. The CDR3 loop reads CASSSGRGLGEQYF. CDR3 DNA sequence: TGCGCCAGCAGCAGCGGCCGGGGGCTGGGGGAGCAGTACTTC.

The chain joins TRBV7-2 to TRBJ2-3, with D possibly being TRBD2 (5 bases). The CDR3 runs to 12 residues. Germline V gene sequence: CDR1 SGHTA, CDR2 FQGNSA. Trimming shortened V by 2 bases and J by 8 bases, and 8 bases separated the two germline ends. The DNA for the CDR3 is TGTGCCAGCAGCTTAATCCGGGGTACGCAGTATTTT. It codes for CASSLIRGTQYF.

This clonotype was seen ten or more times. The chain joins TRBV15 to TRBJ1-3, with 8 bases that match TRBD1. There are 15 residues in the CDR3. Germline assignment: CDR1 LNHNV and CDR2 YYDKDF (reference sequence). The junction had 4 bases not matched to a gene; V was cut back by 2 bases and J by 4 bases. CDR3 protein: CATSRSRTGGNTIYF. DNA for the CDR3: TGTGCCACCAGCAGATCAAGGACAGGGGGAAACACCATATATTTT. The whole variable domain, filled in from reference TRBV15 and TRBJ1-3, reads DAMVIQNPRYQVTQFGKPVTLSCSQTLNHNVMYWYQQKSSQAPKLLFHYYDKDFNNEADTPDNFQSRRPNTSFCFLDIRSPGLGDTAMYLCATSRSRTGGNTIYFGEGSWLTVV.

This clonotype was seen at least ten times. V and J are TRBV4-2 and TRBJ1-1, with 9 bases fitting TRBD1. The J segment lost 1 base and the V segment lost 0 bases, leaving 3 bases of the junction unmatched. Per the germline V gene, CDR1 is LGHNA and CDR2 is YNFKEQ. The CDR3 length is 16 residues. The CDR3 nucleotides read TGTGCCAGCAGCCAAGACGGGGGACAGGGGAACACTGAAGCTTTCTTT. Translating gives CASSQDGGQGNTEAFF.

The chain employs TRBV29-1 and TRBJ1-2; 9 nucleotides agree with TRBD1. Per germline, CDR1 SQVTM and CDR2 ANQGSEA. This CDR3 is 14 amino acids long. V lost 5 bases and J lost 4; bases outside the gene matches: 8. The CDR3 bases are TGCAGCGTTTACCCGGGACAGGGAGGCTATGGCTACACCTTC. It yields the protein CSVYPGQGGYGYTF.

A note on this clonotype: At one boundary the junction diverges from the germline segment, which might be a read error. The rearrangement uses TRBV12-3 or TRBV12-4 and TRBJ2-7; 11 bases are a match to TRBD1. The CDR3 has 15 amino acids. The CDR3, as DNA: TGTGCCAGCAGTTTAAATCGGGACAGGGGGTCAGAGCAGCACTTC. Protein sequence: CASSLNRDRGSEQHF.

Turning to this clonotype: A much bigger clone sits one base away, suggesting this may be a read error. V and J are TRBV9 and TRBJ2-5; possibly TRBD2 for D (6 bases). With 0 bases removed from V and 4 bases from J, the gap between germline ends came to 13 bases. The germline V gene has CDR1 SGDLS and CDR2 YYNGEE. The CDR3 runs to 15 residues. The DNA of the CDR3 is TGTGCCAGCAGCGTAGCCGCGGAGGGGATAGAGACCCAGTACTTC. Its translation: CASSVAAEGIETQYF.

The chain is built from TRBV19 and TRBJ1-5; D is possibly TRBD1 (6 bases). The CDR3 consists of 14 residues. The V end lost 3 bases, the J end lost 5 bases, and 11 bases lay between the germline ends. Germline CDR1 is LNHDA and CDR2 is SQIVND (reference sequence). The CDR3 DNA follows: TGTGCCAGTAGTATTGGGAAGGGGGATCAGCCCCAGCATTTT. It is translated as CASSIGKGDQPQHF.

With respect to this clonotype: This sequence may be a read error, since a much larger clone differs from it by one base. CDR3 sequence reads: CASRISAGRNTGELFF. For the CDR3, the DNA is TGTGCCAGCCGCATCAGTGCCGGGAGAAACACCGGGGAGCTGTTTTTT. The chain uses TRBV7-9 and TRBJ2-2, with D possibly being TRBD2 (6 bases). Germline V gene lookup returns CDR1 SEHNR and CDR2 FQNEAQ (reference sequence). The length of the CDR3 is 16 residues. Trimming removed 8 bases at V and 2 bases at J, with 18 bases between.

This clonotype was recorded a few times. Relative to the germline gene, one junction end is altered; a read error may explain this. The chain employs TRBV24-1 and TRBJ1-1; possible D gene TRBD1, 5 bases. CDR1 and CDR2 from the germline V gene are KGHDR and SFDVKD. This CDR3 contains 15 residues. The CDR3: CATNDGATWSTEAFF. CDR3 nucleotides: TGTGCCACCAATGATGGGGCCACCTGGAGTACTGAAGCTTTCTTT.

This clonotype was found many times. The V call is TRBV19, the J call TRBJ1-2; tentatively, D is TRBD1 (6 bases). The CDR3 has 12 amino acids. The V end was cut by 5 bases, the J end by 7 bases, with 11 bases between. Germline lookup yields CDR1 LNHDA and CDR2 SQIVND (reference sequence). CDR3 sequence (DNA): TGTGCCAGTAGTCGGCAGGGGTCTGGCTACACCTTC. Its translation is CASSRQGSGYTF.

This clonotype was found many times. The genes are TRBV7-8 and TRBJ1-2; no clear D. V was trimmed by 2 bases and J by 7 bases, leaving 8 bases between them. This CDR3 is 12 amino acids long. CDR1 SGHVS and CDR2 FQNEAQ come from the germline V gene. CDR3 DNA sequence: TGTGCCAGCAGCTTACCAGGACGTGGCTACACCTTC. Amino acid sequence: CASSLPGRGYTF.

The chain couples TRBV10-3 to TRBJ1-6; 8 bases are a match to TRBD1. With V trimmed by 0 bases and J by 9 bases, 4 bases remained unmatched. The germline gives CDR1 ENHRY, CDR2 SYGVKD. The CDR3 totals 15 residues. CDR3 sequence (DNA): TGTGCCATCAGTGAGTCAGCCAGGGGGCCTTCACCCCTCCACTTT. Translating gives CAISESARGPSPLHF.

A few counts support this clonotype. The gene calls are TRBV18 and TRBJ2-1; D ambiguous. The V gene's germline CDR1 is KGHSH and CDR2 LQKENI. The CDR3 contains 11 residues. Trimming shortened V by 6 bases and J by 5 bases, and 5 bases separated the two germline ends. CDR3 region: CASSRNNEQFF. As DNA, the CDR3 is TGTGCCAGCTCTCGAAACAATGAGCAGTTCTTC.

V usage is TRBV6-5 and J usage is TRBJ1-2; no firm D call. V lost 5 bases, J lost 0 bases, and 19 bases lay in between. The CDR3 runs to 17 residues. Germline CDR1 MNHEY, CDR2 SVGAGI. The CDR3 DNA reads TGTGCCAGCAGTACGAGAAGTTGGGCGGAAACTAACTATGGCTACACCTTC. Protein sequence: CASSTRSWAETNYGYTF.

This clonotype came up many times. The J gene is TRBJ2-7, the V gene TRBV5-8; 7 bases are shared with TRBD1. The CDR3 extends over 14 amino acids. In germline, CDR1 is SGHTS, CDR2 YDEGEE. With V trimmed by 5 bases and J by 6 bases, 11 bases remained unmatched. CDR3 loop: CASSSPTGAGEQYF. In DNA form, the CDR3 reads TGTGCCAGCAGTTCTCCTACAGGGGCGGGCGAGCAGTACTTC.

The CDR3 spells CSAREGQYGYTF. Here the CDR3 DNA reads TGCAGTGCTAGAGAGGGACAGTATGGCTACACCTTC. The chain combines TRBV20-1 with TRBJ1-2; 7 nucleotides align to TRBD1. Germline V lookup: CDR1 DFQATT, CDR2 SNEGSKA (reference sequence). This CDR3 region has 12 residues. J was trimmed by 5 bases and V by 0 bases; bases with no gene match: 0.

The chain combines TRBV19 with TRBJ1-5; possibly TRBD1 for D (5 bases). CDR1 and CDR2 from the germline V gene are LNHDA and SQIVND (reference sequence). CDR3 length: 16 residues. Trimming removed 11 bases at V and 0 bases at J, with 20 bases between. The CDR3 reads CAWSVRGPLSNQPQHF. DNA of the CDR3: TGTGCCTGGAGTGTAAGGGGACCGCTTAGCAATCAGCCCCAGCATTTT. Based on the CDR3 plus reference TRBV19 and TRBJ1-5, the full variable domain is DGGITQSPKYLFRKEGQNVTLSCEQNLNHDAMYWYRQDPGQGLRLIYYSQIVNDFQKGDIAEGYSVSREKKESFPLTVTSAQKNPTAFYLCAWSVRGPLSNQPQHFGDGTRLSIL.

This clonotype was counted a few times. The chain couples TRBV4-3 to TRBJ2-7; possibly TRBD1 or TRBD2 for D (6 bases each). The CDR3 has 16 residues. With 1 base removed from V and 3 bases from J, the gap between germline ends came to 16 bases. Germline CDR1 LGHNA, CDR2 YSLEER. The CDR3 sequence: CASSQVTGARGYEQYF. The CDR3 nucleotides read TGCGCCAGCAGCCAAGTGACGGGGGCTCGTGGCTACGAGCAGTACTTC.

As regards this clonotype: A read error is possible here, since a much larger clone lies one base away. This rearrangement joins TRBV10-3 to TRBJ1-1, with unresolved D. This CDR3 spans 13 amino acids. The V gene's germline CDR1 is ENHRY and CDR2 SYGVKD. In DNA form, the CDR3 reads TGTGCCAGCAGTTACACAAGATACACTGAAGCTTTCTTT. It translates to CASSYTRYTEAFF.

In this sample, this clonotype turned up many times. The CDR3 here is CASSSTGGGNYGYTF. In nucleotides, the CDR3 is TGTGCCAGCAGCTCGACAGGGGGCGGGAACTATGGCTACACCTTC. This chain joins TRBV7-9 and TRBJ1-2; 10 positions agree with TRBD1. Trimming removed 4 bases from V and 2 bases from J; junction bases left unmatched: 4. This CDR3 comprises 15 residues. The germline CDR1 and CDR2 sequences are SEHNR and FQNEAQ (reference sequence).

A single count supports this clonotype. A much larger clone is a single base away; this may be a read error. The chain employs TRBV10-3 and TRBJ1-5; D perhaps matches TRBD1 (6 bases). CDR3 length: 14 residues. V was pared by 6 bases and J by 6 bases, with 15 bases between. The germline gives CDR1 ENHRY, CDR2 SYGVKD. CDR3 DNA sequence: TGTGCCATCAGCCCACAGGGAGGAGTTCAGCCCCAGCATTTT. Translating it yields CAISPQGGVQPQHF.

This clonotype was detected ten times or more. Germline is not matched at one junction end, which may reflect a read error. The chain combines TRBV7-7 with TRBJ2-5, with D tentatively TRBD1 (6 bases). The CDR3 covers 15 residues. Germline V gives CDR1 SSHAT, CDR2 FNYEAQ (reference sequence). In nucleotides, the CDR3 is TGTGCTAGCAGCTTATCGTTCGGACAGCAAGAGACCCAGTACTTC. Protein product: CASSLSFGQQETQYF.